This T cell receptor beta chain was sequenced for a study of blood T cell repertoires in COVID-19. Study information: Samples came from the United States, Italy and Spain, spanning acute and convalescent COVID-19. T cells, B-cell-depleted T cells, or PBMCs provided the cDNA or gDNA that served as material.

The CDR3 has 13 amino acids. Trimming stripped 2 bases from V and 2 bases from J, with 6 bases between. CDR1 and CDR2 from the germline V gene are SGHTA and FQGTGA. Original handling: Nucleated cell counts were estimated from reference gene primer amplification. Only in-frame clones appear in the TCRdb table, and some are missing; sequencing was by immunoSEQ multiplex PCR. V and J calls and clone size are those listed in that table; D and trimming were worked out from the DNA. The table lists about 160,000 clones, roughly 85% of them singletons. The clonotype was recovered from a man in his forties with acute or convalescent COVID-19. The chain joins TRBV7-3 to TRBJ2-5; D ambiguous. Sequencing was done on a sample of peripheral blood. The CDR3 spells CASSLGLQETQYF. CDR3 in DNA: TGTGCCAGCAGCTTAGGGCTACAAGAGACCCAGTACTTC.